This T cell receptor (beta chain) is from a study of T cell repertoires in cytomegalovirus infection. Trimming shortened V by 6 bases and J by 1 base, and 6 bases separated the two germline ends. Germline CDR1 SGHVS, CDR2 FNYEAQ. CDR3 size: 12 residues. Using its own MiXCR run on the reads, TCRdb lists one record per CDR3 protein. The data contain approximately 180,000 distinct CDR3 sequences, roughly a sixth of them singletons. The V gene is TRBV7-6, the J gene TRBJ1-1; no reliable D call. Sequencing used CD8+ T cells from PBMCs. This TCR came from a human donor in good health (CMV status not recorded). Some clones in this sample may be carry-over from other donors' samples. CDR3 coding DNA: TGTGCCAGCAGGCAGGCGAACACTGAAGCTTTCTTT. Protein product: CASRQANTEAFF.